These 7 T cell receptor beta chains came from one sample sequenced in a study of glioma-infiltrating T cells. Using RNA template, CDR3s of TCR alpha and beta were amplified with iRepertoire arm-PCR. TCRdb re-called the multiplex PCR reads through MiXCR, storing one row per CDR3 protein. The repertoire has more than 300,000 distinct CDR3 sequences, approximately 42% of them found once; the top ten carry more than 10%. Material: glioma tissue, nonneoplastic brain tissue, or PBMCs (not recorded which). These receptors all stem from a human donor with low-grade glioma or glioblastoma, undergoing nonglioma brain surgery, or in good health (not recorded which).

This clonotype showed up many times. This chain connects TRBV28 to TRBJ1-5, with TRBD1 identical over 7 bases. The CDR3 sequence is 17 residues long. With 3 bases clipped from V and 2 bases from J, the junction kept 10 bases outside the gene matches. The germline CDR1 and CDR2 sequences are MDHEN and SYDVKM. The CDR3 sequence: CASSLYGRGLGNQPQHF. CDR3 DNA sequence: TGTGCCAGCAGTTTGTACGGCAGGGGGTTAGGCAATCAGCCCCAGCATTTT.

Remarks on this clonotype: A single base separates this from a much larger clone, so it may be a read error. DNA of the CDR3: TGTGCCACCTCCCACGGGGCAGGGGCAGATACGCAGTATTTT. The encoded protein is CATSHGAGADTQYF. V usage is TRBV6-1 and J usage is TRBJ2-3; perhaps TRBD1 as D (6 bases). Deletions cut 10 bases from V and 4 bases from J, with 18 bases between. The CDR3 spans 14 residues. CDR1 is MNHNS, CDR2 SASEGT, per germline.

To note about this clonotype: A read error is possible here, since a much larger clone lies one base away. The CDR3 sequence is CASSQERGGYGYIF. The CDR3, as DNA: TGTGCCAGCAGCCAAGAAAGGGGCGGCTATGGCTACATCTTC. The rearrangement uses TRBV7-2 and TRBJ1-2, with a possible D match to TRBD1 (5 bases). The germline V gene encodes CDR1 SGHTA and CDR2 FQGNSA. The CDR3 spans 14 residues. Looking up the rest from reference TRBV7-2 and TRBJ1-2 gives the full variable domain: GAGVSQSPSNKVTEKGKDVELRCDPISGHTALYWYRQSLGQGLEFLIYFQGNSAPDKSGLPSDRFSAERTGGSVSTLTIQRTQQEDSAVYLCASSQERGGYGYIFGSGTRLTVV.

V usage is TRBV28 and J usage is TRBJ1-2; TRBD1 matches at 8 bases. CDR3 length: 15 amino acids. The germline CDR1 and CDR2 sequences are MDHEN and SYDVKM. With V trimmed by 3 bases and J by 0 bases, 3 bases remained unmatched. CDR3 region: CASSFPGGSNYGYTF. CDR3 bases: TGTGCCAGCAGTTTCCCAGGGGGCTCTAACTATGGCTACACCTTC.

A word on this clonotype: A read error may explain this, as a much larger clone is one base away. This chain connects TRBV25-1 to TRBJ1-1, with D perhaps matching TRBD1 (6 bases). The V gene lost 6 bases and the J gene lost 6 bases, with 20 bases spanning the gap. The germline V gene encodes CDR1 MGHDK and CDR2 SYGVNS. This CDR3 spans 15 amino acids. In DNA, the CDR3 is TGTGCCAGCAGCGTATCAGGACAGAAGCCATCTGAAGCTTTCTTT. The encoded protein is CASSVSGQKPSEAFF.

This clonotype was observed many times. The rearrangement joins TRBV6-2 or TRBV6-3 to TRBJ2-3; TRBD2 aligns across 10 bases. The CDR3 has 16 amino acids. The germline V gene has CDR1 MNHEY and CDR2 SVGEGT. V lost 6 bases, J lost 1 base, and 7 bases stayed unmatched. The DNA for the CDR3 is TGTGCCAGCAGATCCCGACTAGCGGGCGGCACAGATACGCAGTATTTT. It specifies CASRSRLAGGTDTQYF.

A word on this clonotype: This may come from a read error, since a much larger clone is one base off. This chain connects TRBV28 to TRBJ1-5; TRBD1 might be the D (5 bases). This CDR3 comprises 12 residues. V gave up 7 bases and J gave up 4 bases, with 8 bases separating them. The germline CDR1 and CDR2 sequences are MDHEN and SYDVKM. The CDR3 nucleotides are TGTGCCAGCAAGGAGGGGAATCAGCCCCAGCATTTT. Its protein is CASKEGNQPQHF.